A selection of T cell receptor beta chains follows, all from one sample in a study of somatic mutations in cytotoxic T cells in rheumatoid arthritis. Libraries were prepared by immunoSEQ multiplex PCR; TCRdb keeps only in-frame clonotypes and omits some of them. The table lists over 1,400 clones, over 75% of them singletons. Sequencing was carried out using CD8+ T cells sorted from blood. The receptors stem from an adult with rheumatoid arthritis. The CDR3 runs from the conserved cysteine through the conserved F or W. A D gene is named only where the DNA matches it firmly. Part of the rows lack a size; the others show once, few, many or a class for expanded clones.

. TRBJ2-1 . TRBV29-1 TGCAGCGTTGAAGTCCCACGGGTGAGGAATGAGCAGTTCTTC CSVEVPRVRNEQFF
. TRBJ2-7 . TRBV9 TGTGCCAGCAGCGTAGTGGGTTCCGGATACGAGCAGTACTTC CASSVVGSGYEQYF
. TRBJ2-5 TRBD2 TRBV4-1 TGCGCCAGCAGCCCCGTAACTAGCGGGCTGCAAGAGACCCAGTACTTC CASSPVTSGLQETQYF
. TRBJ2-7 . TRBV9 TGTGCCAGCAGCGCCGCCGGGACGACCTCCTACGAGCAGTACTTC CASSAAGTTSYEQYF
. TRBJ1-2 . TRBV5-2 TGTGCCAGCAATCGTTGGGGAGTACGAAAGACCTATGGCTACACCTTC CASNRWGVRKTYGYTF
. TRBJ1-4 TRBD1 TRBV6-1 TGTGCCAGCAGTGAACCCGGCAGGGGGAAGCATGAAAAACTGTTTTTT CASSEPGRGKHEKLFF
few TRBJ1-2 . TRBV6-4 TGTGCCAGCAGTGACTCAGATGGGGGCGGCTACACCTTC CASSDSDGGGYTF
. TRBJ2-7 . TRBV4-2 TGTGCCAGCAGCCAAGATCTTACGGCCTACGAGCAGTACTTC CASSQDLTAYEQYF
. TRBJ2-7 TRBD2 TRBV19 TGTGCCAGTAGTATAATCCTAGCGGGTTCCTACGAGCAGTACTTC CASSIILAGSYEQYF
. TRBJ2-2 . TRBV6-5 TGTGCCAGCAGTACCGAGGGGGGGGATACCGGGGAGCTGTTTTTT CASSTEGGDTGELFF
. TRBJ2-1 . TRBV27 TGTGCCAGCAGTTTTATGGGGATCTCGTTGGGGGACAATGAGCAGTTCTTC CASSFMGISLGDNEQFF
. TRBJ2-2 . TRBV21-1 TGTGCCAGCAGGTTCGGGGAAGTGGGTAACACCGGGGAGCTGTTTTTT CASRFGEVGNTGELFF
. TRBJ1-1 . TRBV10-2 TGCGCCAGCAGTGAGAACCCCTGGCCGGACACTGAAGCTTTCTTT CASSENPWPDTEAFF
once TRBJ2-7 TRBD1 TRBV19 TGTGCCAGTAAGGGAGGGACAGGGGTTTCCTACGAGCAGTACTTC CASKGGTGVSYEQYF
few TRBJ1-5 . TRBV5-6 TGTGCCAGCAGCTTGGGAGCAGGAAATCAGCCCCAGCATTTT CASSLGAGNQPQHF
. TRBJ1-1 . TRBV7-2 TGTGCCAGCAGCCGGGTCCCTAGGAGCACTGAAGCTTTCTTT CASSRVPRSTEAFF
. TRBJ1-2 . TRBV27 TGTGCCAGCAGTCCCGGGGGTGCTAACTATGGCTACACCTTC CASSPGGANYGYTF
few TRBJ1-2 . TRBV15 TGTGCCACCAGCGACGAGGAGGGTTTTTATGGCTACACCTTC CATSDEEGFYGYTF
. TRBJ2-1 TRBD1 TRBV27 TGTGCCAGCAGTTTATTCCAGGGGGCAATCTACAATGAGCAGTTCTTC CASSLFQGAIYNEQFF
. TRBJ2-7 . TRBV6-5 TGTGCCAGCAGTCGATACTCCTACGAGCAGTACTTC CASSRYSYEQYF
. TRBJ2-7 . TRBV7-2 TGTGCCAGCAGCTTAGATTGGGGGCTAACCTACGAGCAGTACTTC CASSLDWGLTYEQYF
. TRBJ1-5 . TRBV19 TGTGCCAGTAGTATCGGGGCGGGGTTCAATCAGCCCCAGCATTTT CASSIGAGFNQPQHF
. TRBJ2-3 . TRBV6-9 TGTGCCAGCAGCTACAGGCTTACAGATACGCAGTATTTT CASSYRLTDTQYF
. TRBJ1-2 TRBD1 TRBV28 TGTGCCAGCAGTTTTTTGGGGGACAGGAACTATGGCTACACCTTC CASSFLGDRNYGYTF
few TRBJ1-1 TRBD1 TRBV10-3 TGTGCCACTCGGACAGGGGGCATGAACACTGAAGCTTTCTTT CATRTGGMNTEAFF
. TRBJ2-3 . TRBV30 TGTGCCTGGAGCCGGGCTAGCGACACAGATACGCAGTATTTT CAWSRASDTDTQYF
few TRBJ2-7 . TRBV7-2 TGTGCCAGCAGCTTAGCGGGGGGGCTGGACGAGCAGTACTTC CASSLAGGLDEQYF
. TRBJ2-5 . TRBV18 TGTGCCAGCTCACCTTTCGGGGTTGGGGAGACCCAGTACTTC CASSPFGVGETQYF
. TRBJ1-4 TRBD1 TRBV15 TGTGCCACCAGCAGGGACAGGGAGAATGAAAAACTGTTTTTT CATSRDRENEKLFF
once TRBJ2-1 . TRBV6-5 TGTGCCAGCACCGGACTGGGCTACAATGAGCAGTTCTTC CASTGLGYNEQFF
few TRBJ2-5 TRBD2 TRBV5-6 TGTGCCAGCAGCTTGGAAGCGGGAGTGGAGACCCAGTACTTC CASSLEAGVETQYF